Listed below are T cell receptor beta chains from one sample, sequenced in a study of blood T cell repertoires in COVID-19. Sequencing was performed with immunoSEQ multiplex PCR; in TCRdb, only in-frame clones are kept and a portion is missing. The top ten hold about 1.3% of the sample, which has about 250,000 clones, around 88% seen once. The sequencing sample was made of peripheral blood. The receptor source for this set is a man aged 80 or over with acute or convalescent COVID-19. Both conserved end residues are part of each CDR3. D genes are given only for firm matches. Some rows mark clone size as missing; the rest say once, few, many or name a class of expanded clone.

CASSTRQGLNEKLFF,TGTGCCAGCAGCACCCGACAGGGCCTTAATGAAAAACTGTTTTTT,TRBV21-1,.,.,TRBJ1-4
CASSYSRVSTEAFF,TGTGCCAGCAGTTACTCGCGGGTGAGCACTGAAGCTTTCTTT,TRBV6-2/TRBV6-3,.,.,TRBJ1-1
CASSATGTSGYYEQYF,TGTGCCAGCAGCGCGACGGGGACTAGCGGGTACTACGAGCAGTACTTC,TRBV7-9,TRBD2,.,TRBJ2-7
CASSFELRGDRYNEQFF,TGTGCCAGCAGCTTCGAATTGCGGGGGGATAGGTACAATGAGCAGTTCTTC,TRBV7-9,TRBD2,.,TRBJ2-1
CASSRDRSASGELFF,TGCGCCAGCAGCAGGGACAGATCCGCATCCGGGGAGCTGTTTTTT,TRBV5-1,TRBD1,few,TRBJ2-2
CASSLGPSGTDTQYF,TGTGCCAGCAGCTTAGGTCCTAGCGGGACAGATACGCAGTATTTT,TRBV7-3,TRBD2,.,TRBJ2-3
CSVGGGSYEQYF,TGCAGCGTTGGCGGGGGCTCCTACGAGCAGTACTTC,TRBV29-1,TRBD2,.,TRBJ2-7
CASSSTSLAGGETQYF,TGTGCCAGCAGCTCCACATCTCTAGCGGGGGGGGAGACCCAGTACTTC,TRBV7-9,TRBD2,.,TRBJ2-5
CASSRDRAEEQYF,TGCGCCAGCAGCCGTGACAGGGCGGAGGAGCAGTACTTC,TRBV5-1,TRBD1,.,TRBJ2-7
CASSFGQALNQPQHF,TGCGCCAGCAGCTTTGGACAGGCGCTTAATCAGCCCCAGCATTTT,TRBV5-1,TRBD1,.,TRBJ1-5
CASSWTGGYEQYF,TGTGCCAGCAGTTGGACAGGGGGCTACGAGCAGTACTTC,TRBV6-2/TRBV6-3,TRBD1,once,TRBJ2-7
CASSPGTDAYEQYF,TGTGCCAGTAGCCCTGGGACAGATGCCTACGAGCAGTACTTC,TRBV19,TRBD1,once,TRBJ2-7
CASSFGTSGRQEQYF,TGTGCCAGCAGCTTCGGGACTAGCGGACGGCAAGAGCAGTACTTC,TRBV11-2,TRBD2,once,TRBJ2-7
CASNPRRANEQFF,TGTGCCAGCAACCCCCGGAGGGCCAATGAGCAGTTCTTC,TRBV6-2/TRBV6-3,.,once,TRBJ2-1
CASSQDTRVPQYF,TGTGCCAGCAGCCAAGATACGCGGGTGCCGCAGTATTTT,TRBV3-1/TRBV3-2,.,.,TRBJ2-3
CASSQDTRGRTGEKLFF,TGTGCCAGCAGCCAAGACACGCGGGGACGGACGGGGGAAAAACTGTTTTTT,TRBV4-2,.,.,TRBJ1-4
CASSQDLYEQYF,TGTGCCAGCAGCCAAGACCTTTACGAGCAGTACTTC,TRBV3-1/TRBV3-2,.,once,TRBJ2-7
CASSPRQGLNTEAFF,TGTGCCAGCAGCCCCAGACAGGGTTTGAACACTGAAGCTTTCTTT,TRBV2,TRBD1,.,TRBJ1-1
CASSLTGNQPQHF,TGTGCCAGCAGCTTAACAGGGAATCAGCCCCAGCATTTT,TRBV5-5,.,.,TRBJ1-5
CASRAPGQGYEQYF,TGTGCCAGCAGGGCTCCGGGACAGGGTTACGAGCAGTACTTC,TRBV6-5,TRBD1,.,TRBJ2-7
CATSWERGYEQYF,TGTGCCACCTCCTGGGAGCGGGGCTACGAGCAGTACTTC,TRBV6-5,TRBD2,.,TRBJ2-7
CASSFRTGFSPLHF,TGTGCCAGCAGTTTCAGGACAGGGTTTTCACCCCTCCACTTT,TRBV28,TRBD1,.,TRBJ1-6
CATSRRDRGYQPQHF,TGTGCCACCAGCCGTCGGGACAGAGGATATCAGCCCCAGCATTTT,TRBV15,TRBD1,once,TRBJ1-5
CASSVEDGGTSNSPLHF,TGTGCCAGCAGCGTAGAAGATGGTGGGACATCCAATTCACCCCTCCACTTT,TRBV9,.,.,TRBJ1-6
CASRGRGYETQYF,TGTGCCAGTAGGGGCAGGGGTTACGAGACCCAGTACTTC,TRBV19,.,.,TRBJ2-5
CASSQTTGNTGELFF,TGCGCCAGCAGCCAAACGACAGGGAATACCGGGGAGCTGTTTTTT,TRBV5-1,TRBD1,.,TRBJ2-2
CASSSRTGERNEQFF,TGTGCCAGCAGTTCGAGGACAGGGGAAAGGAATGAGCAGTTCTTC,TRBV7-2,TRBD1,.,TRBJ2-1
CASSPLGTEAFF,TGTGCCAGCAGCCCTCTCGGGACTGAAGCTTTCTTT,TRBV12-3/TRBV12-4,.,few,TRBJ1-1